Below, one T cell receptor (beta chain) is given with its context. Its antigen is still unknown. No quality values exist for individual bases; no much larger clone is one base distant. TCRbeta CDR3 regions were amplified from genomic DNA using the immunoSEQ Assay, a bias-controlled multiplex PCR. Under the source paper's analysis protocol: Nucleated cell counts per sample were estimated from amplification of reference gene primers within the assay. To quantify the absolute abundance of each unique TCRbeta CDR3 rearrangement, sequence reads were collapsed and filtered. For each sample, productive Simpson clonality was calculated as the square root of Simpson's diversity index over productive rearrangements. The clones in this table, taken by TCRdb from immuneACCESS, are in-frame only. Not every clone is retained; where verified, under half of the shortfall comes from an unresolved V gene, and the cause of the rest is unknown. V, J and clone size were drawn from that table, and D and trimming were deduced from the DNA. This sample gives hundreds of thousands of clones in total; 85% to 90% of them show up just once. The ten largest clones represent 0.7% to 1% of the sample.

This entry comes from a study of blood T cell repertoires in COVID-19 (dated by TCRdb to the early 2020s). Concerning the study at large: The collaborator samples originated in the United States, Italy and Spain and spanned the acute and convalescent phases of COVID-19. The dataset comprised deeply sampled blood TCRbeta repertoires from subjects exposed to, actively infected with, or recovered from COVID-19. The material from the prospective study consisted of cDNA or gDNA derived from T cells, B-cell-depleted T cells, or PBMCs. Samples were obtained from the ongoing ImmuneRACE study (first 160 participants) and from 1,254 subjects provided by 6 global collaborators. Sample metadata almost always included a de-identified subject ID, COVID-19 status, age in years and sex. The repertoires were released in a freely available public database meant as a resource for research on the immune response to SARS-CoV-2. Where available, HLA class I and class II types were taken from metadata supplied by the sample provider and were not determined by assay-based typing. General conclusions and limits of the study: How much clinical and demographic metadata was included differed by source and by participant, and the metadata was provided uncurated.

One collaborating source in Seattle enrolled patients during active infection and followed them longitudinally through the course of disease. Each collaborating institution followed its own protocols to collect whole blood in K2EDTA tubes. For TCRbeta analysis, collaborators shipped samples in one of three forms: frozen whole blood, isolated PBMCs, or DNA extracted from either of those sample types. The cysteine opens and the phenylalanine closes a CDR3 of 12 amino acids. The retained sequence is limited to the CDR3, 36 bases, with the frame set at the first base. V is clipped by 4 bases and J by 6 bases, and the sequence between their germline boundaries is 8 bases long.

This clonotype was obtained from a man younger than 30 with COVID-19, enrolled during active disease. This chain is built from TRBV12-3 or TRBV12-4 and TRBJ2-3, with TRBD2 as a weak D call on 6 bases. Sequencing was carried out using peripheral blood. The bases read TGTGCCAGCAGTTGGGCGGGGGATACGCAGTATTTT. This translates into CASSWAGDTQYF.